A single sample gave rise to the 21 T cell receptor beta chains below, sequenced in a study of T cell responses to AZD1222 COVID-19 vaccine. Some clones are missing from TCRdb's copy, which holds only in-frame ones; the method was immunoSEQ multiplex PCR. The sample lists over 110,000 clones, approximately 94% occurring once. The sample here was peripheral blood, taken on day 0 of AZD1222 vaccination. Receptor source: an adult in good health.

J is TRBJ2-3 and V is TRBV6-6, with D unresolved. The CDR3 covers 14 residues. Germline lookup yields CDR1 MNHNY and CDR2 SVGAGI (reference sequence). Trimming cost V 4 bases and J 1 base, with 9 bases left between them. The CDR3 coding sequence is TGTGCCAGCAGTTCCTATCAACGCACAGATACGCAGTATTTT. Its translation is CASSSYQRTDTQYF.

V gene TRBV5-1 combines with J gene TRBJ2-2; D is undetermined. The germline V gene encodes CDR1 SGHRS and CDR2 YFSETQ. The CDR3 extends over 15 amino acids. Trimming shortened V by 0 bases and J by 8 bases, and 14 bases separated the two germline ends. The CDR3 spells CASSLEVIRAGELFF. Here the CDR3 DNA reads TGCGCCAGCAGCTTGGAGGTGATAAGGGCAGGGGAGCTGTTTTTT.

The J gene is TRBJ2-7, the V gene TRBV11-1, with D tentatively TRBD2 (6 bases). V was clipped by 0 bases and J by 4 bases, with 7 bases between them. Germline assignment: CDR1 SGHAT and CDR2 FQDESV (reference sequence). The CDR3 covers 13 residues. CDR3 in DNA: TGTGCCAGCAGCTTAGCCCGGGAGTACGAGCAGTACTTC. It codes for CASSLAREYEQYF. Variable domain in full (rest from reference TRBV11-1 and TRBJ2-7): EAEVAQSPRYKITEKSQAVAFWCDPISGHATLYWYRQILGQGPELLVQFQDESVVDDSQLPKDRFSAERLKGVDSTLKIQPAELGDSAMYLCASSLAREYEQYFGPGTRLTVT.

The V gene is TRBV30, the J gene TRBJ1-6; no clear D. The germline V gene has CDR1 GTSNPN and CDR2 SVGIG (reference sequence). The CDR3 spans 12 residues. Trimming removed 3 bases from V and 5 bases from J, with 5 bases in between. CDR3: CAWSGDNSPLHF. The DNA for the CDR3 is TGTGCCTGGAGCGGGGATAATTCACCCCTCCACTTT.

The chain has TRBV30 and TRBJ2-6; D possibly corresponds to TRBD2 (5 bases). V lost 3 bases to trimming and J lost 2 bases, with 17 bases between them. The CDR3 consists of 17 residues. Germline V gives CDR1 GTSNPN, CDR2 SVGIG (reference sequence). The CDR3 here is CAWRGRRLEAGANVLTF. The DNA for the CDR3 is TGTGCCTGGAGAGGCAGGAGGCTGGAGGCTGGGGCCAACGTCCTGACTTTC.

V gene TRBV19 combines with J gene TRBJ1-1, with no clear D. CDR3 length: 13 amino acids. V dropped 3 bases and J dropped 3 bases, with 8 bases sitting between them. Germline V gives CDR1 LNHDA, CDR2 SQIVND (reference sequence). CDR3 coding DNA: TGTGCCAGTAGTATCAGGCAACACACTGAAGCTTTCTTT. Encoded protein: CASSIRQHTEAFF. Based on the CDR3 plus reference TRBV19 and TRBJ1-1, the full variable domain is DGGITQSPKYLFRKEGQNVTLSCEQNLNHDAMYWYRQDPGQGLRLIYYSQIVNDFQKGDIAEGYSVSREKKESFPLTVTSAQKNPTAFYLCASSIRQHTEAFFGQGTRLTVV.

V usage is TRBV28 and J usage is TRBJ2-1, with 7 positions matching TRBD2. The germline V gene has CDR1 MDHEN and CDR2 SYDVKM. This CDR3 comprises 15 residues. V lost 3 bases, J lost 0 bases, and 2 bases stayed unmatched. The CDR3 loop is CASSFGGGSYNEQFF. DNA for the CDR3: TGTGCCAGCAGTTTTGGGGGGGGCTCCTACAATGAGCAGTTCTTC.

The J gene is TRBJ1-1, the V gene TRBV28; no reliable D call. Germline V lookup: CDR1 MDHEN, CDR2 SYDVKM. CDR3 length: 12 amino acids. V lost 5 bases and J lost 5, with 9 bases in between. CDR3 sequence reads: CASSLPGTEAFF. Written as DNA, the CDR3 is TGTGCCAGCAGTCTACCCGGGACTGAAGCTTTCTTT.

The chain joins TRBV4-1 to TRBJ2-7; perhaps TRBD2 as D (6 bases). The CDR3 covers 14 residues. V was cut by 1 base and J by 7 bases, with 14 bases left in between. CDR1 is MGHRA, CDR2 YSYEKL, per germline. In nucleotides, the CDR3 is TGCGCCAGCAGCCAAGTGGGGGGTCTGGAGGAGCAGTACTTC. Translated, it gives CASSQVGGLEEQYF.

The chain couples TRBV7-2 to TRBJ2-7; 7 nucleotides align to TRBD1. V lost 1 base and J lost 7; bases outside the gene matches: 7. This CDR3 comprises 14 residues. Germline V gene sequence: CDR1 SGHTA, CDR2 FQGNSA. The DNA for the CDR3 is TGTGCCAGCAGCTTAGGGGACAGCCTACGGGAGCAGTACTTC. Its protein is CASSLGDSLREQYF.

This chain links TRBV5-1 with TRBJ2-7; 7 nucleotides line up with TRBD2. V shed 2 bases, J shed 4 bases, and the junction held 3 bases outside the gene matches. The CDR3 is 13 amino acids. CDR1 SGHRS and CDR2 YFSETQ come from the germline V gene. The CDR3 spells CASSLAGRYEQYF. CDR3 DNA: TGCGCCAGCAGCTTAGCGGGAAGATACGAGCAGTACTTC.

The chain uses TRBV6-5 and TRBJ2-7, with 7 bases that match TRBD1. V was clipped by 6 bases and J by 2 bases; unmatched bases: 10. CDR1 and CDR2 from the germline V gene are MNHEY and SVGAGI. This CDR3 is 15 amino acids long. Here the CDR3 reads CASSGPGQLTYEQYF. CDR3 coding DNA: TGTGCCAGCAGCGGGCCGGGACAGCTTACCTACGAGCAGTACTTC.

The chain couples TRBV6-4 to TRBJ1-5; TRBD1 aligns across 7 bases. The V and J ends lost 6 bases and 3 bases, in that order; junction bases with no gene match: 5. The CDR3 has 14 amino acids. Per germline, CDR1 MRHNA and CDR2 SNTAGT. This CDR3 is CASRTGQINQPQHF. The CDR3 region has the DNA TGTGCCAGCAGAACGGGACAGATCAATCAGCCCCAGCATTTT.

Of note for this clone: Its ends do not fully match the called genes, so a read error is possible. This sequence joins TRBV4-2 and TRBJ2-4; possible D gene TRBD1, 6 bases. Germline CDR1 reads LGHNA; CDR2 reads YNFKEQ. This CDR3 is 16 amino acids long. The CDR3 protein is CASSQDFRTAENIQYF. As DNA, the CDR3 is TGTGCCAGCAGCCAAGATTTCCGGACAGCCGAAAACATTCAGTACTTC.

This chain joins TRBV5-1 and TRBJ1-1; TRBD1 might be the D (5 bases). Germline V gene sequence: CDR1 SGHRS, CDR2 YFSETQ. The CDR3 covers 15 residues. Trimming stripped 2 bases from V and 0 bases from J, with 11 bases between. CDR3 amino acids: CASSFGGAMNTEAFF. The DNA for the CDR3 is TGCGCCAGCAGCTTCGGCGGGGCCATGAACACTGAAGCTTTCTTT.

The chain couples TRBV4-1 to TRBJ2-7, with D maybe TRBD2 (6 bases). The V end lost 3 bases, the J end lost 0 bases, and 15 bases lay between the germline ends. Germline V lookup: CDR1 MGHRA, CDR2 YSYEKL. The CDR3 sequence is 16 residues long. The CDR3 DNA reads TGCGCCAGCAGCCAGGAAGGAGGGGCGCCCTCCTACGAGCAGTACTTC. Translated, it gives CASSQEGGAPSYEQYF.

This clone was recorded only once. This sequence joins TRBV5-1 and TRBJ1-2; 9 nucleotides line up with TRBD1. This CDR3 spans 16 amino acids. Per germline, CDR1 SGHRS and CDR2 YFSETQ. The J segment lost 8 bases and the V segment lost 1 base, leaving 12 bases of the junction unmatched. CDR3 sequence: CASSLSSSDRGDGYTF. CDR3 DNA sequence: TGCGCCAGCAGCTTGTCGTCCTCGGACAGGGGCGACGGCTACACCTTC.

Regarding this clone: A junction boundary mismatches the germline segment, possibly from a read error. The gene calls are TRBV4-3 and TRBJ2-2; weak D call: TRBD1 (5 bases). The CDR3 is 14 amino acids. Germline CDR1 is LGHNA and CDR2 is YSLEER. The CDR3 loop reads CASRQGQNTGELFF. The CDR3 nucleotides are TGCGCCAGCAGACAAGGACAGAACACCGGGGAGCTGTTTTTT.

V gene TRBV19 combines with J gene TRBJ1-5; 9 bases align to TRBD1. The length of the CDR3 is 12 residues. Unmatched junction bases numbered 1, after V lost 7 bases and J lost 6 bases. Looked up from germline, CDR1 is LNHDA and CDR2 is SQIVND (reference sequence). CDR3 sequence (DNA): TGTGCCAGTACGACAGGGGGTCAGCCCCAGCATTTT. It yields the protein CASTTGGQPQHF.

The V call is TRBV29-1, the J call TRBJ2-5, with 8 nucleotides matching TRBD1. Germline loops: CDR1 SQVTM, CDR2 ANQGSEA. This CDR3 comprises 17 residues. V dropped 4 bases and J dropped 4; count of bases not matched to a gene: 17. CDR3 in DNA: TGCAGCGTTGGATGGGGGTCCGGACAGGGATCGGGAGAGACCCAGTACTTC. This sequence encodes CSVGWGSGQGSGETQYF.

V and J are TRBV11-2 and TRBJ2-1; 12 bases align to TRBD2. J gave up 9 bases and V 5 bases, and 8 bases lay outside the gene matches. The CDR3 has 15 amino acids. Germline loops: CDR1 SGHAT, CDR2 FQNNGV. The CDR3: CASSLTGLAGAEQFF. The DNA of the CDR3 is TGTGCCAGCAGCCTAACGGGACTAGCGGGCGCTGAGCAGTTCTTC.